These 17 T cell receptor beta chains were sequenced from one sample in a study of vaccination and CD4 T cells after COVID-19 (dated by TCRdb to between 2021 and 2024). The receptor library was made with PCR. The sequencer listed for this sample is Illumina iSeq 100. DNA from cultured CD4+ T cells was subjected to TCR sequencing with the Oncomine TCR Beta short-read assay at the Johns Hopkins FTIC core. TCRdb reran the public reads through fastp at Q25 and MiXCR, keeping productive beta chains. CDR3 protein duplicates are merged, each entry listing the most common genes and DNA. Counted in this sample were 12,000 to 15,000 distinct CDR3 sequences; roughly 40% of them appeared once. Roughly 14% of the sample is held by the ten biggest clonotypes. No antigen has been identified for these receptors. The treatment or condition label on this specimen signifies: roughly ten-day PBMC culture with coronavirus spike peptide pools or control peptides (ViraFEST assay).

Sequenced: CD4+ T cells from blood, cultured in vitro. Source of these receptors: a human donor who had recovered from COVID-19.

The rearrangement uses TRBV5-1 and TRBJ2-3; no definite D call. This CDR3 has 17 amino acids. CDR1 SGHRS and CDR2 YFSETQ come from the germline V gene. V was pared by 0 bases and J by 2 bases, with 16 bases between. The CDR3 DNA reads TGCGCCAGCAGCTTGGGTAGCCTCCGCACCGTCACAGATACGCAGTATTTT. It translates to CASSLGSLRTVTDTQYF.

This clonotype was observed a single time. The J gene is TRBJ2-3, the V gene TRBV7-9; maybe TRBD1 (6 bases). This CDR3 is built from 15 residues. Germline CDR1 and CDR2: SEHNR and FQNEAQ (reference sequence). V was clipped by 1 base and J by 2 bases, with 10 bases between them. The CDR3 spells CASSLGQAHTDTQYF. Here the CDR3 DNA reads TGTGCCAGCAGCTTAGGACAGGCGCACACAGATACGCAGTATTTT.

J is TRBJ1-6 and V is TRBV20-1, with D possibly being TRBD1 (6 bases). Trimming removed 2 bases at V and 8 bases at J, with 22 bases between. Looked up from germline, CDR1 is DFQATT and CDR2 is SNEGSKA (reference sequence). This CDR3 has 17 amino acids. The CDR3 sequence: CSARPSGYRVADSPLHF. CDR3 coding DNA: TGCAGTGCTAGACCCTCAGGGTACAGGGTAGCTGATTCACCCCTCCACTTT.

The chain uses TRBV11-2 and TRBJ1-2, with 8 bases identical to TRBD1. The CDR3 is 14 residues long. The V segment lost 5 bases and the J segment 2 bases; nucleotides outside the gene matches: 4. In germline, CDR1 is SGHAT, CDR2 FQNNGV. DNA of the CDR3: TGTGCCAGCAGCATCGGACAGGGCAACTATGGCTACACCTTC. Protein: CASSIGQGNYGYTF.

This clonotype appeared a few times. The chain links TRBV6-1 to TRBJ1-1; D may be TRBD1 (6 bases). V was cut by 7 bases and J by 3 bases, with 21 bases left in between. Germline V CDR1 and CDR2: MNHNS, SASEGT. This CDR3 is built from 16 residues. CDR3 DNA sequence: TGTGCCAGCACCCGCATGACAGGTGTGGGCCACACTGAAGCTTTCTTT. Its protein is CASTRMTGVGHTEAFF.

This clonotype occurred a few times. The CDR3 loop is CASSAAGATGEKLFF. CDR3 in DNA: TGTGCCAGCAGTGCCGCGGGGGCCACGGGGGAAAAACTGTTTTTT. The chain has TRBV6-1 and TRBJ1-4; perhaps TRBD1 as D (6 bases). From germline, CDR1 is MNHNS and CDR2 SASEGT. Deletions cut 4 bases from V and 8 bases from J, with 17 bases between. The CDR3 is 15 residues long.

This sequence joins TRBV19 and TRBJ2-3, with D tentatively TRBD2 (6 bases). V was shortened by 5 bases and J by 0 bases, with 12 bases between the two germline ends. Germline assignment: CDR1 LNHDA and CDR2 SQIVND (reference sequence). This CDR3 is 15 amino acids long. For the CDR3, the DNA is TGTGCCAGTAGTCTGGCCCTAGCGAGCACAGATACGCAGTATTTT. Translation gives CASSLALASTDTQYF. Complete variable domain (other parts from reference TRBV19 and TRBJ2-3): DGGITQSPKYLFRKEGQNVTLSCEQNLNHDAMYWYRQDPGQGLRLIYYSQIVNDFQKGDIAEGYSVSREKKESFPLTVTSAQKNPTAFYLCASSLALASTDTQYFGPGTRLTVL.

With regard to this clonotype: At one end, the junction sequence differs from germline, possibly due to a read error. The chain joins TRBV6-1 to TRBJ1-1; D gene uncertain. This CDR3 contains 13 residues. In germline, CDR1 is MNHNS, CDR2 SASEGT. CDR3 sequence (DNA): TGTGTCAGCAGTCCCTTGACGAACACTGAAGCTTTCTTT. It specifies CVSSPLTNTEAFF.

The chain uses TRBV20-1 and TRBJ2-3; unclear D gene. Trimming pared 0 bases from V and 4 bases from J, leaving 14 bases between. From germline, CDR1 is DFQATT and CDR2 SNEGSKA (reference sequence). The CDR3 is made up of 15 amino acids. As DNA, the CDR3 is TGCAGTGCTAGAGATGTTAGGGCGGACCCAGATACGCAGTATTTT. It yields the protein CSARDVRADPDTQYF.

This CDR3 reads CASSLQGLAAFF. The CDR3 DNA reads TGTGCCAGCAGTCTCCAGGGCCTCGCGGCTTTCTTT. The chain employs TRBV12-3 or TRBV12-4 and TRBJ1-1, with D tentatively TRBD1 (5 bases). V shed 5 bases and J shed 11 bases, with 15 bases lying between them. This CDR3 is 12 amino acids long.

The rearrangement links TRBV4-1 to TRBJ1-2, with D possibly matching TRBD1 (5 bases). Germline values: CDR1 MGHRA, CDR2 YSYEKL. The length of the CDR3 is 14 residues. Trimming stripped 1 base from V and 5 bases from J, with 11 bases between. CDR3 sequence reads: CASSQGDVRYGYTF. The CDR3 DNA is TGCGCCAGCAGCCAAGGGGACGTACGATATGGCTACACCTTC.

The chain joins TRBV11-3 to TRBJ1-2; 8 nucleotides agree with TRBD1. CDR1 SGHNT and CDR2 YENEEA come from the germline V gene. V trimming: 5 bases; J trimming: 2 bases; junction bases outside the gene matches: 1. The CDR3 has 13 amino acids. The CDR3 region is CASSRDRNYGYTF. CDR3 nucleotide sequence: TGTGCCAGCAGCCGGGACAGGAACTATGGCTACACCTTC.

The CDR3 sequence is CASSYQGPLYEQYF. The DNA for the CDR3 is TGTGCCAGCAGTTACCAGGGGCCACTCTACGAGCAGTACTTC. V gene TRBV6-2 or TRBV6-3 combines with J gene TRBJ2-7; tentatively, D is TRBD1 (6 bases). V gave up 2 bases and J gave up 3 bases, with 11 bases separating them. CDR1 is MNHEY and CDR2 is SVGEGT in the germline V gene. This CDR3 is built from 14 residues.

The rearrangement uses TRBV20-1 and TRBJ2-3, with TRBD2 identical over 10 bases. The CDR3 consists of 14 residues. CDR1 is DFQATT, CDR2 SNEGSKA, per germline (reference sequence). V lost 2 bases to trimming and J lost 1 base; unmatched junction nucleotides: 0. The CDR3 is CSARLAGGTDTQYF. CDR3 nucleotides: TGCAGTGCTAGACTAGCGGGGGGCACAGATACGCAGTATTTT.

The chain joins TRBV11-1 to TRBJ1-2; D might be TRBD1 (6 bases). Germline values: CDR1 SGHAT, CDR2 FQDESV (reference sequence). Trimming took 3 bases from V and 2 from J, leaving 16 bases between them. The CDR3 is 16 residues long. In DNA form, the CDR3 reads TGTGCCAGCAGCTTGGCCTGGGGGCTCGAGAACTATGGCTACACCTTC. The encoded protein is CASSLAWGLENYGYTF.

The rearrangement joins TRBV15 to TRBJ2-5, with a weak D call TRBD1 (6 bases). This CDR3 has 16 residues. The germline V gene has CDR1 LNHNV and CDR2 YYDKDF (reference sequence). V dropped 4 bases and J dropped 5 bases, with 20 bases sitting between them. CDR3 nucleotides: TGTGCCACCAGCAACCGGCAGGGGCCATCGTGGGAGACCCAGTACTTC. Translation: CATSNRQGPSWETQYF.

The rearrangement joins TRBV6-2 or TRBV6-3 to TRBJ1-1; 8 bases line up with TRBD1. CDR1 MNHEY and CDR2 SVGEGT come from the germline V gene. V dropped 5 bases and J dropped 9; count of bases not matched to a gene: 8. This CDR3 is 13 amino acids long. The CDR3 sequence is CASSPRTGLKAFF. CDR3 nucleotides: TGTGCCAGCAGTCCCCGGACAGGGTTAAAAGCTTTCTTT.